The 31 T cell receptor beta chains below were found in one sample sequenced in a study of cytomegalovirus exposure and HLA in healthy donors. This PCR relied on a set of 60 Vbeta primers and 13 Jbeta primers. Produced via immunoSEQ multiplex PCR; TCRdb's table is partial and in-frame only. The data show some 160,000 clones, with approximately 85% seen just once and 2.5% to 3% held by the top ten. The source material was PBMCs. The receptor set was obtained from a man aged 25 to 40 in good health and CMV-seropositive.

The V gene is TRBV6-5, the J gene TRBJ2-7, with a tentative D call TRBD1 (6 bases). This CDR3 region has 12 residues. Germline CDR1 MNHEY, CDR2 SVGAGI. With 5 bases removed from V and 3 bases from J, the gap between germline ends came to 8 bases. CDR3 DNA sequence: TGTGCCAGCAGTCCCAGGGGCTACGAGCAGTACGTC. It encodes CASSPRGYEQYV.

The CDR3 coding sequence is TGTGCCAGCGGTCCCCGGGACAGCCTCTCTGGAAACACCATATATTTT. Translation: CASGPRDSLSGNTIYF. The chain carries TRBV7-9 and TRBJ1-3, with TRBD1 identical over 7 bases. The CDR3 contains 16 residues. From germline, CDR1 is SEHNR and CDR2 FQNEAQ (reference sequence). The ends lost 8 bases at V and 0 bases at J; junction bases unmatched: 10.

The V gene is TRBV7-6, the J gene TRBJ2-5; TRBD1 might be the D (6 bases). Judging by the DNA end, TRBJ2-7 fits better; the J call may be wrong. Germline CDR1 SGHVS, CDR2 FNYEAQ. This CDR3 spans 12 amino acids. The CDR3 DNA reads as TGTGCCAGCAGCGGACAGAGTGGCGAGCAGTACTTC. Protein: CASSGQSGEQYF.

This chain connects TRBV30 to TRBJ2-7, with unresolved D. V was cut by 3 bases and J by 4 bases, with 16 bases left in between. Germline loops: CDR1 GTSNPN, CDR2 SVGIG (reference sequence). This CDR3 contains 14 residues. CDR3 sequence (DNA): TGTGCCTGGAGGAAATATATAACAGATTACGAGCAGTACTTC. It yields the protein CAWRKYITDYEQYF.

The chain joins TRBV6-6 to TRBJ2-1; TRBD2 is a possible D gene (5 bases). CDR1 MNHNY and CDR2 SVGAGI come from the germline V gene (reference sequence). The CDR3 is 13 amino acids. Deletions cut 2 bases from V and 10 bases from J, with 12 bases between. The CDR3: CASSYGPRGEQFF. As DNA, the CDR3 is TGTGCCAGCAGTTACGGCCCACGAGGGGAGCAGTTCTTC.

The V gene is TRBV10-3, the J gene TRBJ2-7; 9 nucleotides match TRBD2. Germline lookup yields CDR1 ENHRY and CDR2 SYGVKD. This CDR3 region has 14 residues. V dropped 7 bases and J dropped 0; count of bases not matched to a gene: 4. The CDR3 coding sequence is TGTGCCATCATGGCGGGAGGGCCCTCCTACGAGCAGTACGTC. This codes for CAIMAGGPSYEQYV.

The genes are TRBV10-3 and TRBJ1-5, with 9 bases identical to TRBD1. Germline CDR1 and CDR2: ENHRY and SYGVKD. This CDR3 spans 13 amino acids. V trimming: 11 bases; J trimming: 4 bases; junction bases outside the gene matches: 6. The CDR3 nucleotides are TGTGCCGCCGGTGGGACAGGGAATCAGCCCCAGCATTTT. It yields the protein CAAGGTGNQPQHF.

This chain links TRBV5-1 with TRBJ1-1; D is unresolved. From germline, CDR1 is SGHRS and CDR2 YFSETQ. Trimming took 0 bases from V and 11 from J, leaving 11 bases between them. This CDR3 is built from 12 residues. The CDR3 coding sequence is TGCGCCAGCAGCTTGGACGAGTCGGTGGCTTTCTTT. Amino acids: CASSLDESVAFF. The full variable domain, rest sourced from reference TRBV5-1 and TRBJ1-1, is KAGVTQTPRYLIKTRGQQVTLSCSPISGHRSVSWYQQTPGQGLQFLFEYFSETQRNKGNFPGRFSGRQFSNSRSEMNVSTLELGDSALYLCASSLDESVAFFGQGTRLTVV.

This sequence joins TRBV19 and TRBJ1-2, with TRBD1 identical over 10 bases. J lost 2 bases, V lost 4 bases, and 1 base had no gene match. Germline CDR1 is LNHDA and CDR2 is SQIVND (reference sequence). The CDR3 runs 14 residues. CDR3 DNA sequence: TGTGCCAGTAGTAGACAGGGGGCGAACTATGGCTACACCTTC. As protein: CASSRQGANYGYTF.

This clone occurred once. The chain links TRBV7-8 to TRBJ2-7, with a possible D match to TRBD1 (6 bases). Germline CDR1 and CDR2: SGHVS and FQNEAQ. This CDR3 region has 14 residues. Trimming stripped 5 bases from V and 7 bases from J, with 18 bases between. Written as DNA, the CDR3 is TGTGCCAGCAGCCTGTCAGGGGTCCCCCGGGAGCAGTACTTC. It is translated as CASSLSGVPREQYF.

CDR3 in amino acids: CASSLRGSGYEQFF. In nucleotides, the CDR3 is TGTGCCAGCTCACTCAGAGGTTCTGGTTATGAGCAGTTCTTC. This rearrangement joins TRBV18 to TRBJ2-1; D is undetermined. V lost 4 bases to trimming and J lost 8 bases, with 15 bases between them. The CDR3 has 14 residues. Germline lookup yields CDR1 KGHSH and CDR2 LQKENI.

The chain's CDR3 is CASSPLAGNTGELFF. The CDR3 DNA sequence: TGTGCCAGCAGCCCACTTGCGGGGAACACCGGGGAGCTGTTTTTT. The genes are TRBV7-2 and TRBJ2-2; D perhaps matches TRBD2 (5 bases). The germline V gene encodes CDR1 SGHTA and CDR2 FQGNSA. V gave up 5 bases and J gave up 1 base, with 11 bases separating them. This CDR3 is 15 amino acids long.

The genes are TRBV7-9 and TRBJ1-2; 7 bases are a match to TRBD1. The CDR3 has 13 amino acids. Germline values: CDR1 SEHNR, CDR2 FQNEAQ (reference sequence). The trim removed 6 bases at V and 6 bases at J, leaving 7 bases unmatched. CDR3 DNA sequence: TGTGCCAGCAGGCCGACAGGGTCGCATGGCTACACCTTC. This codes for CASRPTGSHGYTF.

This clone was seen once. This chain uses TRBV10-2 with TRBJ1-2, with D perhaps matching TRBD1 (5 bases). This CDR3 region has 16 residues. V was cut by 6 bases and J by 0 bases, with 17 bases left in between. Germline values: CDR1 WSHSY, CDR2 SAAADI. The CDR3 here is CASSLERGISNYGYTF. CDR3 bases: TGCGCCAGCAGCCTTGAACGGGGGATTTCTAACTATGGCTACACCTTC.

The chain is built from TRBV20-1 and TRBJ2-1, with 9 bases matching TRBD2. CDR3 size: 11 residues. Germline V lookup: CDR1 DFQATT, CDR2 SNEGSKA (reference sequence). DNA of the CDR3: TGCAGCACCACTAGCGGGCGAGAGCAGTTCTTC. Its translation is CSTTSGREQFF.

Points on this clone: The final CDR3 position lacks the conserved phenylalanine or tryptophan, pointing to a likely read error. The chain combines TRBV2 with TRBJ1-1; no reliable D call. The CDR3 is 10 residues long. Deletions cut 6 bases from V and 7 bases from J, with 6 bases between. The germline V gene has CDR1 SNHLY and CDR2 FYNNEI. CDR3 loop: CASRVREAFL. The CDR3 DNA is TGTGCCAGCAGGGTGCGTGAAGCTTTCCTT.

V and J are TRBV2 and TRBJ1-2; 7 nucleotides align to TRBD1. This CDR3 has 13 amino acids. V shed 8 bases and J 4 bases; nucleotides not matched to a gene: 7. The germline gives CDR1 SNHLY, CDR2 FYNNEI. CDR3 coding DNA: TGTGCCAGCCGCCAGGGGGTGAGCTATGGCTACACCTTC. Its protein is CASRQGVSYGYTF.

V and J are TRBV19 and TRBJ2-2; TRBD1 matches at 7 bases. The CDR3 length is 13 residues. The V gene's germline CDR1 is LNHDA and CDR2 SQIVND (reference sequence). V was clipped by 6 bases and J by 7 bases; unmatched bases: 5. CDR3 residues: CASRTTGIGELFF. CDR3 DNA: TGTGCCAGTAGAACGACAGGGATCGGGGAGCTGTTTTTT.

The rearrangement links TRBV7-9 to TRBJ2-1, with D uncertain. Per germline, CDR1 SEHNR and CDR2 FQNEAQ (reference sequence). This CDR3 comprises 12 residues. V dropped 1 base and J dropped 7 bases, with 5 bases sitting between them. Here the CDR3 reads CASSLGQNEQFF. CDR3 DNA: TGTGCCAGCAGCTTAGGTCAAAATGAGCAGTTCTTC.

The genes are TRBV6-5 and TRBJ2-5, with TRBD1 matching 10 bases. The tail of the sequence fits TRBJ2-7 better, so the J call may be wrong. Germline lookup yields CDR1 MNHEY and CDR2 SVGAGI. There are 13 residues in the CDR3. CDR3 sequence (DNA): TGTGCCAGCAAAGGGACAGGGGCCTACGAGCAGTACTTC. Translation: CASKGTGAYEQYF.

The genes are TRBV7-2 and TRBJ2-2; TRBD2 aligns across 10 bases. Looked up from germline, CDR1 is SGHTA and CDR2 is FQGNSA. V lost 4 bases, J lost 0 bases, and 2 bases stayed unmatched. The CDR3 loop spans 16 amino acids. Here the CDR3 reads CASSSTSGTNTGELFF. CDR3 sequence (DNA): TGTGCCAGCAGCTCTACTAGCGGGACGAACACCGGGGAGCTGTTTTTT.

The chain recombines TRBV5-6 with TRBJ2-3, with 7 nucleotides matching TRBD2. Trimming removed 1 base from V and 6 bases from J; junction bases left unmatched: 20. Germline CDR1 SGHDT, CDR2 YYEEEE. The CDR3 length is 19 residues. CDR3 region: CASSLPRERIELVGDTQYF. The CDR3 nucleotides are TGTGCCAGCAGCTTGCCGCGGGAGCGTATCGAGCTCGTGGGGGATACGCAGTATTTT.

The chain recombines TRBV21-1 with TRBJ2-1; TRBD2, the table's D call, lacks a check against the DNA. TRBV21-1 is recorded as a pseudogene. The CDR3 runs 18 residues. The CDR3: CASSKPGLAREAYNEQFF. DNA of the CDR3: TGTGCCAGCAGCAAGCCGGGACTAGCGAGGGAGGCCTACAATGAGCAGTTCTTC.

The genes are TRBV28 and TRBJ2-7; 8 positions agree with TRBD1. Germline CDR1 is MDHEN and CDR2 is SYDVKM. The junction had 3 bases not matched to a gene; V was cut back by 2 bases and J by 0 bases. CDR3 length: 15 amino acids. DNA of the CDR3: TGTGCCAGCAGTTTAACGGGACAGGCCTCCTACGAGCAGTACTTC. Encoded protein: CASSLTGQASYEQYF.

This clone turned up a few times. The rearrangement uses TRBV5-1 and TRBJ1-4, with D tentatively TRBD1 (5 bases). Trimming took 6 bases from V and 7 from J, leaving 16 bases between them. The germline CDR1 and CDR2 sequences are SGHRS and YFSETQ. The CDR3 spans 14 residues. The chain's CDR3 is CASKSSGEREKLFF. CDR3 in DNA: TGCGCCAGCAAAAGTTCGGGGGAACGTGAAAAACTGTTTTTT.

The chain joins TRBV23-1 to TRBJ2-3; 9 nucleotides line up with TRBD1. TRBV23-1 is sorted into the ORF group, with uncertain function. V gave up 2 bases and J gave up 2 bases; unmatched junction bases: 2. The CDR3 extends over 15 amino acids. The CDR3 DNA is TGCGCCAGCAGTCAAACAGGGGGCCCCACAGATACGCAGTATTTT. This translates into CASSQTGGPTDTQYF.

V usage is TRBV27 and J usage is TRBJ2-2; 7 bases match TRBD2. The V and J ends lost 5 bases and 3 bases, in that order; junction bases with no gene match: 12. Germline V lookup: CDR1 MNHEY, CDR2 SMNVEV (reference sequence). The CDR3 is 17 residues long. CDR3 nucleotides: TGTGCCAGCAGTCATTCCCGACTAGCCACTTACACCGGGGAGCTGTTTTTT. Residues: CASSHSRLATYTGELFF.

This clone has only a few counts. The V gene is TRBV5-1, the J gene TRBJ1-1, with 7 nucleotides matching TRBD1. This CDR3 comprises 16 residues. V lost 2 bases and J lost 8; bases outside the gene matches: 15. Germline lookup yields CDR1 SGHRS and CDR2 YFSETQ. CDR3 sequence: CASSFSGPRQGSEAFF. In DNA, the CDR3 is TGCGCCAGCAGCTTCTCGGGGCCTAGACAGGGTTCGGAAGCTTTCTTT.

The chain couples TRBV7-9 to TRBJ1-1, with no clear D. The CDR3 covers 10 residues. V shed 5 bases and J shed 7 bases, with 5 bases lying between them. Germline lookup yields CDR1 SEHNR and CDR2 FQNEAQ (reference sequence). CDR3 DNA sequence: TGTGCCAGCAGCCTATATGAAGCTTTCTTT. This gives the protein CASSLYEAFF.

The chain has TRBV7-9 and TRBJ2-2; 9 nucleotides align to TRBD1. The J segment lost 4 bases and the V segment lost 5 bases, leaving 5 bases of the junction unmatched. The CDR3 totals 15 residues. From germline, CDR1 is SEHNR and CDR2 FQNEAQ (reference sequence). The CDR3 protein is CASSPWDRATGELFF. The CDR3 region has the DNA TGTGCCAGCAGCCCCTGGGACAGGGCCACCGGGGAGCTGTTTTTT.

This clone was observed a few times. The chain uses TRBV12-5 and TRBJ1-5; weak D call: TRBD1 (6 bases). V was clipped by 7 bases and J by 0 bases, with 13 bases between them. This CDR3 contains 15 residues. Per the germline V gene, CDR1 is LGHNT and CDR2 is FRNRAP. As DNA, the CDR3 is TGTGCTAGTGCCGAGGACAGTCTTAGCAATCAGCCCCAGCATTTT. Protein sequence: CASAEDSLSNQPQHF.